Listed below are T cell receptor beta chains from one sample, sequenced in a study of blood T cell repertoires in COVID-19. Method: immunoSEQ multiplex PCR; TCRdb's copy keeps in-frame clones and lacks some. The sample shows tens of thousands of clones, about three quarters of them seen only once. Sequences were obtained from peripheral blood. The receptors stem from a human donor in a cohort sampled during active COVID-19. The CDR3 runs from the conserved cysteine through the conserved F or W. D genes are given only for firm matches. Not all rows give a size; the values are once, few, many and, for expanded clones, a class.

J,V,size,D,DNA,CDR3
TRBJ2-2,TRBV28,-,-,TGTGCCAGCAGTTCTTATGTGAGCTCCGACACCGGGGAGCTGTTTTTT,CASSSYVSSDTGELFF
TRBJ1-1,TRBV7-8,-,-,TGTGCCAGCAGCTTAAACGTGGAGTCGAACACTGAAGCTTTCTTT,CASSLNVESNTEAFF
TRBJ1-1,TRBV2,many,-,TGTGCCAGCAGTGACAGAATAAACACTGAAGCTTTCTTT,CASSDRINTEAFF
TRBJ1-2,TRBV12-3/TRBV12-4,-,-,TGTGCCAGCAGTTACCAGAGTGGCGGTGGCTACACCTTC,CASSYQSGGGYTF
TRBJ2-3,TRBV4-3,-,TRBD2,TGCGCCAGCAGCCAAGACAGGGCGGCGGGAGGGGCAGATACGCAGTATTTT,CASSQDRAAGGADTQYF
TRBJ2-1,TRBV9,-,TRBD1,TGTGCCAGCAGCGTAGGCAGGACAGGTAACAATGAGCAGTTCTTC,CASSVGRTGNNEQFF
TRBJ2-5,TRBV27,once,-,TGTGCCAGCAGTTCCCACATTACGCGGGCCAAACAAGAGACCCAGTACTTC,CASSSHITRAKQETQYF
TRBJ2-1,TRBV5-4,once,-,TGTGCCAGCAGCTCCGGGACTTTTACAAGTGAGCAGTTCTTC,CASSSGTFTSEQFF
TRBJ2-1,TRBV5-4,-,TRBD2,TGTGCCAGCAGCTTGGGGACTAGCGGGAGGGTCTATGAGCAGTTCTTC,CASSLGTSGRVYEQFF
TRBJ2-7,TRBV28,-,TRBD2,TGTGCCAGCAGTTTATATAGCGGGAGCTACGAGCAGTACTTC,CASSLYSGSYEQYF
TRBJ2-5,TRBV7-2,-,TRBD2,TGTGCCAGCAGCTGGGGGGGTCGGGGAGAGACCCAGTACTTC,CASSWGGRGETQYF
TRBJ2-1,TRBV25-1,-,TRBD1,TGTGCCAGCAGTGATACAGGGGGAAAGTATGAGCAGTTCTTC,CASSDTGGKYEQFF
TRBJ1-1,TRBV19,-,-,TGTGCCAGCTCCGTAAATAGGGGGAACACTGAAGCTTTCTTT,CASSVNRGNTEAFF
TRBJ1-5,TRBV5-5,-,-,TGTGCCAGCAGCTTGAATTCGGGTGGGCCCCAGCATTTT,CASSLNSGGPQHF
TRBJ2-1,TRBV7-2,-,TRBD1,TGTGCCAGCAGCTCGACAGGGAACAATGAGCAGTTCTTC,CASSSTGNNEQFF
TRBJ1-4,TRBV3-1/TRBV3-2,-,-,TGTGCCAGCAGCCAACCGGGGGATAATGAAAAACTGTTTTTT,CASSQPGDNEKLFF
TRBJ1-5,TRBV15,-,TRBD1,TGTGCCACCAGGGGACAGGGTGGCCATCAGCCCCAGCATTTT,CATRGQGGHQPQHF
TRBJ2-1,TRBV3-1/TRBV3-2,few,-,TGTGCCAGCAGCCCGTACGGAGGGAAGAACAATGAGCAGTTCTTC,CASSPYGGKNNEQFF
TRBJ2-7,TRBV4-1,few,-,TGCGCCAGCAGCCGTACATCAGGGGATCTCTACGAGCAGTACTTC,CASSRTSGDLYEQYF
TRBJ2-7,TRBV28,-,-,TGTGCCAGCAGTTTCATTAGCGGCCAGGTAGGGTACGAGCAGTACTTC,CASSFISGQVGYEQYF
TRBJ2-1,TRBV5-4,-,-,TGTGCCAGCAGCTTGGAAATCAGGGGTCCCTCAAATGAGCAGTTCTTC,CASSLEIRGPSNEQFF
TRBJ2-1,TRBV7-2,-,-,TGTGCCAGCAGCACCCTGGACAGACACCAAGGGTATGAGCAGTTCTTC,CASSTLDRHQGYEQFF
TRBJ2-1,TRBV28,-,TRBD1,TGTGCCAGCAGTCGCCGGACAGGGCCCATAGACAATGAGCAGTTCTTC,CASSRRTGPIDNEQFF
TRBJ2-5,TRBV7-6,-,TRBD2,TGTGCCAGCAGCAAGGGACGCCCCGGACTAGCGGGGGCAGGGCCGCGCCAAGAGACCCAGTACTTC,CASSKGRPGLAGAGPRQETQYF
TRBJ2-3,TRBV27,-,TRBD2,TGTGCCAGCAGTACAAAACCACGGACTAGCGGACGCACAGATACGCAGTATTTT,CASSTKPRTSGRTDTQYF
TRBJ2-1,TRBV28,-,-,TGTGCCAGCAGTCCCCCCCTAAATGAGCAGTTCTTC,CASSPPLNEQFF
TRBJ2-4,TRBV18,once,-,TGTGCCAGCTCACCGGGGGGATCGGCCAAAAACATTCAGTACTTC,CASSPGGSAKNIQYF
TRBJ1-2,TRBV7-2,few,-,TGTGCCAGCAGCTTAGGGGTGGGGATAACGGGAGGCTACACCTTC,CASSLGVGITGGYTF
TRBJ2-1,TRBV2,-,-,TGTGCCAGCAGTGATGCGTCTAGGGAGGATGAGCAGTTCTTC,CASSDASREDEQFF
TRBJ2-7,TRBV6-5,-,-,TGTGCCAGCAGCCCCTATGGGGCCACCTACGAGCAGTACTTC,CASSPYGATYEQYF
TRBJ2-7,TRBV3-1/TRBV3-2,-,-,TGTGCCAGCAGCCAATCCTTCTACGAGCAGTACTTC,CASSQSFYEQYF
TRBJ1-6,TRBV2,-,-,TGTGCCAGCAGCTACAGGGTTCAGGCTTCACCCCTCCACTTT,CASSYRVQASPLHF
TRBJ2-7,TRBV3-1/TRBV3-2,few,-,TGTGCCAGCAGCCCGCCCGGGTTCTACGAGCAGTACTTC,CASSPPGFYEQYF
TRBJ1-5,TRBV29-1,-,TRBD1,TGCAGCGTTGCGGACAGGGGGCTTGAAGGCAATCAGCCCCAGCATTTT,CSVADRGLEGNQPQHF
TRBJ2-2,TRBV6-5,once,-,TGTGCCAGCAGTTACTTGACTAGTCAAATCGGGGAGCTGTTTTTT,CASSYLTSQIGELFF
TRBJ1-3,TRBV20-1,-,-,TGCAGTGCTAGTAGGGGCGGCTCTGGAAACACCATATATTTT,CSASRGGSGNTIYF
TRBJ2-1,TRBV19,few,-,TGTGCCAGTAGAAAAGACAGCTCCTACAATGAGCAGTTCTTC,CASRKDSSYNEQFF
TRBJ2-2,TRBV4-3,-,-,TGCGCCAGCAGCCAAGATTGGGTGATTGGACTAAGGTCCGGGGAGCTGTTTTTT,CASSQDWVIGLRSGELFF
TRBJ2-1,TRBV27,-,-,TGTGCCAGCAGTCTGCGAGGTGAGCAGTTCTTC,CASSLRGEQFF
TRBJ2-2,TRBV7-6,-,-,TGTGCCAGCAGCTTAGGTGGCGGGGGCGGCGGGGAGCTGTTTTTT,CASSLGGGGGGELFF
TRBJ1-2,TRBV14,many,TRBD1,TGTGCCAGCAGCCACACCAGGGGGCAGGGCTACACCTTC,CASSHTRGQGYTF
TRBJ2-3,TRBV5-4,-,TRBD2,TGTGCCAGCACTAGCGGGAGCACAGATACGCAGTATTTT,CASTSGSTDTQYF
TRBJ2-7,TRBV7-8,once,-,TGTGCCAGCAGCAAAGAAGTAGCGGACGACTACGAGCAGTACTTC,CASSKEVADDYEQYF
TRBJ1-2,TRBV3-1/TRBV3-2,-,-,TGTGCCAGCAGCCGCGGGGTTAACTATGGCTACACCTTC,CASSRGVNYGYTF
TRBJ2-2,TRBV7-2,few,-,TGTGCCAGCAGCTATACGGGACAAAACACCGGGGAGCTGTTTTTT,CASSYTGQNTGELFF
TRBJ1-2,TRBV3-1/TRBV3-2,-,-,TGTGCCAGCAGGACCGGGGGGGACGCCTATGGCTACACCTTC,CASRTGGDAYGYTF
TRBJ2-7,TRBV5-1,-,-,TGCGCCAGCAGCTTGGTGCCCGGGGCCTACGAGCAGTACTTC,CASSLVPGAYEQYF
TRBJ2-1,TRBV28,-,-,TGTGCCAGCAGTTTATTGCGGACCGGGGCCTACAATGAGCAGTTCTTC,CASSLLRTGAYNEQFF
TRBJ1-1,TRBV6-1,-,-,TGTGCCAGCAGTGAAGCGCCGGGGAGGGCTGAAGCTTTCTTT,CASSEAPGRAEAFF
TRBJ1-2,TRBV19,-,-,TGTGCCAGTAGCCCGGACAGAATAGGAGGCTACACCTTC,CASSPDRIGGYTF
TRBJ2-7,TRBV6-5,once,TRBD1,TGTGCCACCCGGCCCGGACAGGGAAGAAGCGAGCAGTACTTC,CATRPGQGRSEQYF
TRBJ1-1,TRBV27,-,-,TGTGCCAGCAGTCTCTATGGGGGGACTGAAGCTTTCTTT,CASSLYGGTEAFF
TRBJ2-1,TRBV27,-,-,TGTGCCAGCCTCGGGGGACCGATCGACAATGAGCAGTTCTTC,CASLGGPIDNEQFF
TRBJ1-2,TRBV6-1,-,-,TGTGCCAGCAGTGAAAACCAGGGTGGACCCTATGGCTACACCTTC,CASSENQGGPYGYTF
TRBJ1-1,TRBV7-2,-,TRBD1,TGTGCCAGCAGCGCCCAGGGGGCTGGCACTGAAGCTTTCTTT,CASSAQGAGTEAFF
TRBJ1-3,TRBV5-8,-,TRBD1,TGTGCCAGCAGCTCCTTGACAGGGGGCATGTACGACACCATATATTTT,CASSSLTGGMYDTIYF